This paragraph reports one T cell receptor (beta chain). It has no known antigen specificity. The record has no base qualities; no much larger clone is one base away. The immunoSEQ Assay was the method used to sequence TCRbeta CDR3 regions. After extraction, genomic DNA underwent amplification by bias-controlled multiplex PCR, followed by high-throughput sequencing. Processing in the source paper ran as follows. Collapsing and filtering of sequences were performed to quantify the absolute abundance of each unique TCRbeta CDR3 region. Usable DNA was measured by amplifying reference genes present in all nucleated cells, and TCRbeta template counts were normalized to that usable DNA to estimate T cell fraction. Repertoire TCRs were annotated as SARS-CoV-2-specific by exact matching of V gene, CDR3 amino acid sequence and J gene to a known reactive TCR set. MIRA supplied the reference SARS-CoV-2 TCR set, which was filtered for enrichment in COVID-19-positive ImmuneCODE repertoires so that public or cross-reactive TCRs were removed. Using the MIRA antigens, annotated TCRs were further analysed by specific ORF or by position within an ORF. Breadth was defined as annotated unique rearrangements over total unique productive rearrangements; depth was the summed frequency of those rearrangements. TCR breadth was compared between groups using two-sided Wilcoxon rank-sum tests. This immuneACCESS table, as held by TCRdb, lists in-frame sequences with V and J called but not all clones. Of the missing ones, under half trace to an unresolved V gene in checked studies; the others have no known cause. V, J and clone size were drawn from that table, and D and trimming were deduced from the DNA. The sample table shows about 680,000 clones, and about 90% are seen once. The ten largest clones take up about 1.5% of the sample.

These data come from a study of Ad26.COV2.S vaccination and SARS-CoV-2 variants (dated by TCRdb to the early 2020s). In terms of the full investigation: Donors in the vaccine arm were drawn from COV1001, a phase I-IIa trial of Ad26.COV2.S in healthy adults that was multicentre, randomized, double-blind and placebo-controlled. Dosing of Ad26.COV2.S was intramuscular, at either 5x10^10 or 1x10^11 viral particles, delivered as one shot or as two shots spaced 56 days apart. TCRbeta repertoire sequencing was used to assess the specificity and breadth of SARS-CoV-2-reactive T cell receptors after Ad26.COV2.S vaccination. A total of approximately 30 samples were included in the TCR-sequenced set, comprising roughly 19 Ad26.COV2.S vaccine recipients, 5 placebo recipients and 8 SARS-CoV-2 convalescent individuals. Trial participants were randomized into five groups of five: low-dose or high-dose Ad26.COV2.S given once or twice, or placebo on both occasions. Throughout the experiments and outcome assessment, investigators stayed blinded to trial group allocation. Results the study describes overall, beyond this receptor: Higher spike-specific TCR breadth was observed in Ad26.COV2.S recipients than in placebo recipients (P = 0.0014). After vaccination, spike-specific CD8+ and CD4+ T cell responses were reported to show substantial breadth. Vaccine and placebo recipients had comparable non-spike TCR breadth, which fits with the vaccine containing only spike. The study was not powered to compare responses between vaccine doses or regimens. It was noted by the authors that total T cell responses may have been underestimated by the TCR breadth and depth analyses.

Taken with the paper, the label for treatment or condition translates to: roughly 19 received Ad26.COV2.S at low or high dose, single or two shots; about 5 received placebo; per-sample allocation not given. For vaccine and placebo recipients, repertoires were sequenced using samples collected on day 63 after the first injection. In Cohort 1b, around 23 adults aged 18-55 years were enrolled at a single site in Boston, USA, between 29 July and 7 August 2020. Ad26.COV2.S consisted of a replication-incompetent adenovirus type 26 vector by which a prefusion-stabilized SARS-CoV-2 spike protein from the original Wuhan strain was expressed. The CDR3 runs 14 amino acids, cysteine and phenylalanine included. Only the CDR3 portion is preserved as DNA: 42 bases, with reading frame beginning at the first base. The junction shows trimming of 4 bases on V and 3 bases on J, and the gene matches do not reach 4 bases of it. The germline V gene encodes CDR1 KGHSH and CDR2 LQKENI.

The specimen comprised peripheral blood, sampled in a trial of Ad26.COV2.S vaccine versus placebo. This TCR derives from a person aged 18 to 65 who received the Ad26.COV2.S COVID-19 vaccine or a placebo. The V gene is TRBV18 and the J gene is TRBJ1-1, with 8 bases matching TRBD1. The sequenced DNA: TGTGCCAGCTCACTAACAGGGGGGGACACTGAAGCTTTCTTT. This codes for CASSLTGGDTEAFF.